This T cell receptor (beta chain) emerged from a study of cytotoxic CD8 clonotypes in ibrutinib-treated CLL. Background on the study: Among the patients, roughly ten presented as relapsed/refractory and around 15 as treatment-naive; 17 showed unmutated IGHV. Response samples were taken after a median about 12 months of treatment, range 6 to 36.

The study's findings and limits: Collection times varied between progressing and sustained-remission patients.

Some clones are missing from TCRdb's copy, which holds only in-frame ones; the method was immunoSEQ multiplex PCR. The sample lists about 27,000 clones; around two thirds were seen once. With respect to this clone: Its target is unknown.

CDR3 length: 13 amino acids. Between the trimmed V and J ends, which lost 4 bases and 6 bases, there was a span of 14 bases. The germline V gene has CDR1 SGHDT and CDR2 YYEEEE. This clonotype was obtained from a human donor with chronic lymphocytic leukemia. The V call is TRBV5-6, the J call TRBJ2-7, with D maybe TRBD2 (5 bases). Sequenced here: PBMCs, sampled after 24 months of ibrutinib treatment. In DNA, the CDR3 is TGTGCCAGCAGCCCGGGCCGGAGGCCCGAGCAGTACTTC. Translation: CASSPGRRPEQYF.